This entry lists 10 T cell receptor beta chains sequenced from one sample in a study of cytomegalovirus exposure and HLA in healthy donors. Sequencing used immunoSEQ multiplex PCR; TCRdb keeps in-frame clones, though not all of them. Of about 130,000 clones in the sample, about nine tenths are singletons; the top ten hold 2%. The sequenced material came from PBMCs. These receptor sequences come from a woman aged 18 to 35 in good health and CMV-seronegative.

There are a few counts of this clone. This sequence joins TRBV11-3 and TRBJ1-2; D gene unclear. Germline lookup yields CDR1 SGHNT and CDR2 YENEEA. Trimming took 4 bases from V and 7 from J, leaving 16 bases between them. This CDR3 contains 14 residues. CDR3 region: CASSSLYNLTGYTF. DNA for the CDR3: TGTGCCAGCAGCTCACTCTATAATCTTACTGGCTACACCTTC.

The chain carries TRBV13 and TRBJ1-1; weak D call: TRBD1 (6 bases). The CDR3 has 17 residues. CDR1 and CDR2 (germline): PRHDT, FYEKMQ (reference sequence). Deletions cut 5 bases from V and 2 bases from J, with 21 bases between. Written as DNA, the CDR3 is TGTGCCAGCAGCGACACAGGGCGCTTGGATCCTAACACTGAAGCTTTCTTT. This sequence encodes CASSDTGRLDPNTEAFF.

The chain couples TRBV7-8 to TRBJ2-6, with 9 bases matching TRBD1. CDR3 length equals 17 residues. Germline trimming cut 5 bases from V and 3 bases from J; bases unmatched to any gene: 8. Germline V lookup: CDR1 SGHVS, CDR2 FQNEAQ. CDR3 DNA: TGTGCCAGCAGCGCCGGGACAGGGATCCGTGGGGCCAACGTCCTGACTTTC. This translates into CASSAGTGIRGANVLTF.

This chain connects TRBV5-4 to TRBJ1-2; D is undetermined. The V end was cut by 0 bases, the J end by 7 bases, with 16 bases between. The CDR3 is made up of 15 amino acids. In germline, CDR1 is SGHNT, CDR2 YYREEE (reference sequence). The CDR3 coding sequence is TGTGCCAGCAGCTTGGACGGGAAATTAACGGCTGGCTACACCTTC. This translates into CASSLDGKLTAGYTF.

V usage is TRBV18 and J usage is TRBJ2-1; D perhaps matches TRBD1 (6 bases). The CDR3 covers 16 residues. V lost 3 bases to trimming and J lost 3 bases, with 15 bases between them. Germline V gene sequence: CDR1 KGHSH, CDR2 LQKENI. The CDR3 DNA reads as TGTGCCAGCTCACCTACCCCCAGGGGCCTCTACAATGAGCAGTTCTTC. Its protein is CASSPTPRGLYNEQFF.

DNA for the CDR3: TGTGCCAGCAGCCCAGGACTAGCTCGGTTAAACATTCAGTACTTC. It translates to CASSPGLARLNIQYF. The genes are TRBV7-8 and TRBJ2-4; 8 bases agree with TRBD2. Germline V gene lookup returns CDR1 SGHVS and CDR2 FQNEAQ. With V trimmed by 5 bases and J by 6 bases, 9 bases remained unmatched. This CDR3 region has 15 residues.

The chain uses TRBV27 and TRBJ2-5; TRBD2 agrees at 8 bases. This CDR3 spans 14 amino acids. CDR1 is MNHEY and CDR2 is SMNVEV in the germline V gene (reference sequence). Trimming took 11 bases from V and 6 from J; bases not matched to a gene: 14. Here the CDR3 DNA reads TGTGCCTCCGGGGTAGCGGGAATCCGGCAGACCCAGTACTTC. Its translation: CASGVAGIRQTQYF.

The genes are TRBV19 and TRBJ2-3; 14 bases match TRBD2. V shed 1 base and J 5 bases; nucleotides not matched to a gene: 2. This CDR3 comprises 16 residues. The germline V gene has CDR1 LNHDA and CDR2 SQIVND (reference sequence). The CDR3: CASSIGTSGRIDTQYF. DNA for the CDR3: TGTGCCAGTAGTATAGGGACTAGCGGGAGGATAGATACGCAGTATTTT.

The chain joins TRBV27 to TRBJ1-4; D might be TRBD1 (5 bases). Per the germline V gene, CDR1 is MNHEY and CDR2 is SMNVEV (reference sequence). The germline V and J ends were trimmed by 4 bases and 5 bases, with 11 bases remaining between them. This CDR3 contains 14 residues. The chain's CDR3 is CASSWRDPNEKLFF. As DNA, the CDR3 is TGTGCCAGCAGTTGGAGGGACCCCAATGAAAAACTGTTTTTT.

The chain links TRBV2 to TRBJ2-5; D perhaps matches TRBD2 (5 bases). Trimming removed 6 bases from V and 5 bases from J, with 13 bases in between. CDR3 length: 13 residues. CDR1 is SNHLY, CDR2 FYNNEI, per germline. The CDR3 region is CASRVPPGETQYF. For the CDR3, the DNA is TGTGCCAGCAGGGTCCCACCGGGGGAGACCCAGTACTTC.